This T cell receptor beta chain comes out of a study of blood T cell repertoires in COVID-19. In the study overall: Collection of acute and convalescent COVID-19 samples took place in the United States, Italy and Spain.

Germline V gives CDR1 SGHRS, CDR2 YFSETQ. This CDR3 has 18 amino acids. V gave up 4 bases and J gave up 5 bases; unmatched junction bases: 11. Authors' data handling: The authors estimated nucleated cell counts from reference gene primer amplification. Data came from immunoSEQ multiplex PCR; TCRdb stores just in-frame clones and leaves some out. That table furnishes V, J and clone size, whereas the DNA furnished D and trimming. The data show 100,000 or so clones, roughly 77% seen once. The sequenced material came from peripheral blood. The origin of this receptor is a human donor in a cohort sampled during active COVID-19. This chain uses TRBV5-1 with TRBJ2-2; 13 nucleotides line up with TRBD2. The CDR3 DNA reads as TGCGCCAGCAGCGCCCTTACTAGCGGGGGGGCCTCTACCGGGGAGCTGTTTTTT. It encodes CASSALTSGGASTGELFF.